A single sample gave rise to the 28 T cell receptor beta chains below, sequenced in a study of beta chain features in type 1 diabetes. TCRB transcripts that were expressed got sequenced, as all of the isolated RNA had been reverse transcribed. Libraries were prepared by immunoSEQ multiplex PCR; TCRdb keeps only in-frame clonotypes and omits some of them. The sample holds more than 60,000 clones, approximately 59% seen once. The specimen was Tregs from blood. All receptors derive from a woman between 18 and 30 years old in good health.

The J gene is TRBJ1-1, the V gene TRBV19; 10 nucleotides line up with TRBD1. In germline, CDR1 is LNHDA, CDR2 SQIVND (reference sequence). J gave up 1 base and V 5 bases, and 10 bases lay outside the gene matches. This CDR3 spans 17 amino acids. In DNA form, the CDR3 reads TGTGCCAGTAGTCTAATTCCGGGACAGGGGTCGAACACTGAAGCTTTCTTT. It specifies CASSLIPGQGSNTEAFF.

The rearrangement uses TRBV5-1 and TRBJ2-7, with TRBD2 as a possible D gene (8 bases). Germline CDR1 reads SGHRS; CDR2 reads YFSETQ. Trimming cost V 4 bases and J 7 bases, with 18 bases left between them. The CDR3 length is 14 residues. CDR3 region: CASSREGATSEQYF. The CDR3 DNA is TGCGCCAGCAGCCGGGAGGGGGCCACGTCAGAGCAGTACTTC.

The CDR3 DNA follows: TGTGCCAGCAGCGTAGGACCAGGTGCGAGAGAGCAGTACTTC. This gives the protein CASSVGPGAREQYF. The chain is built from TRBV7-8 and TRBJ2-7, with D unresolved. The CDR3 runs to 14 residues. CDR1 and CDR2 from the germline V gene are SGHVS and FQNEAQ. Between the trimmed V and J ends, which lost 5 bases and 7 bases, there was a span of 18 bases.

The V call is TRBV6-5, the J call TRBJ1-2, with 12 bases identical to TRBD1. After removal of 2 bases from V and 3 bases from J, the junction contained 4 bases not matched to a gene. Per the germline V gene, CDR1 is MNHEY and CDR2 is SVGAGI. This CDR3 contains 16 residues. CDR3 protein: CASSYMGTGGHYGYTF. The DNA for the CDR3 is TGTGCCAGCAGTTACATGGGGACAGGGGGCCACTATGGCTACACCTTC.

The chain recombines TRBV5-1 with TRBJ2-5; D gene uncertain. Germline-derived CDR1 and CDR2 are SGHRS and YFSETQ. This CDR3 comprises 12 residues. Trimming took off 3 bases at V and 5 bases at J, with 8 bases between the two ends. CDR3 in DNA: TGCGCCAGCAGCTCTGGGCTTGAGACCCAGTACTTC. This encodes CASSSGLETQYF.

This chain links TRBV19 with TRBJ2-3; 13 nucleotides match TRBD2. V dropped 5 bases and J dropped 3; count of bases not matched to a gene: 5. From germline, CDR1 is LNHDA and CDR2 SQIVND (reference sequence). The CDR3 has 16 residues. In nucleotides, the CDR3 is TGTGCCAGTAGTGGACTAGCGGGAGCCCAGACAGATACGCAGTATTTT. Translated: CASSGLAGAQTDTQYF. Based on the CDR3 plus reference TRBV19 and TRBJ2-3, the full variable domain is DGGITQSPKYLFRKEGQNVTLSCEQNLNHDAMYWYRQDPGQGLRLIYYSQIVNDFQKGDIAEGYSVSREKKESFPLTVTSAQKNPTAFYLCASSGLAGAQTDTQYFGPGTRLTVL.

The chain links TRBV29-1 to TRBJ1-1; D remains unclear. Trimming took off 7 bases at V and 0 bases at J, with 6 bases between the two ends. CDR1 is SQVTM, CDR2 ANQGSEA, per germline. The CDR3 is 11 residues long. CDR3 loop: CSGYLNTEAFF. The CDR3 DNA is TGCAGCGGCTACTTGAACACTGAAGCTTTCTTT.

The CDR3 loop is CSHWTGYNEQFF. The CDR3 DNA follows: TGCAGTCATTGGACAGGGTACAATGAGCAGTTCTTC. This sequence joins TRBV29-1 and TRBJ2-1, with 8 bases identical to TRBD1. The CDR3 length is 12 residues. Germline V gene data show CDR1 as SQVTM and CDR2 as ANQGSEA.

CDR3 in amino acids: CASSQDRDTMNIYEQYF. The CDR3 bases are TGCGCCAGCAGCCAAGATCGGGATACAATGAACATCTACGAGCAGTACTTC. The rearrangement joins TRBV4-1 to TRBJ2-7; D perhaps matches TRBD2 (5 bases). V shed 0 bases and J shed 3 bases, with 18 bases lying between them. Germline lookup yields CDR1 MGHRA and CDR2 YSYEKL. CDR3 size: 17 residues.

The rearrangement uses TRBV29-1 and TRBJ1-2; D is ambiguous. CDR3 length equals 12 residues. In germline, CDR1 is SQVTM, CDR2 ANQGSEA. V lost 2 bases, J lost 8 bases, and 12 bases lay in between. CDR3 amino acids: CSVETDYGGYTF. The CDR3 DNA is TGCAGCGTTGAAACGGACTACGGCGGCTACACCTTC.

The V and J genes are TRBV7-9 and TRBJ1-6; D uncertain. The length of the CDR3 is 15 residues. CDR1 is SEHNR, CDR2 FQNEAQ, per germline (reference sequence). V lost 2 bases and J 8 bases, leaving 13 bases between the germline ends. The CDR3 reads CASSLRGSRDSPLHF. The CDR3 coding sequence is TGTGCCAGCAGCTTAAGAGGGAGTAGGGATTCACCCCTCCACTTT.

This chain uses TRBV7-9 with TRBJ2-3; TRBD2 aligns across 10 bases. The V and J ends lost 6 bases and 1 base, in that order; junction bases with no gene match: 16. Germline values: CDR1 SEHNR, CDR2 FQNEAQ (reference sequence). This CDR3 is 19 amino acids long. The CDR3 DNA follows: TGTGCCAGCAGAGCTTCCATAGGATCCACTAGCGGGGGCACAGATACGCAGTATTTT. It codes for CASRASIGSTSGGTDTQYF. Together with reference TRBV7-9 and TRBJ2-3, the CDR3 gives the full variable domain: DTGVSQNPRHKITKRGQNVTFRCDPISEHNRLYWYRQTLGQGPEFLTYFQNEAQLEKSRLLSDRFSAERPKGSFSTLEIQRTEQGDSAMYLCASRASIGSTSGGTDTQYFGPGTRLTVL.

The CDR3 region is CASSRLNYEQYF. The CDR3 DNA sequence: TGCGCCAGCAGCCGTCTTAACTACGAGCAGTACTTC. The rearrangement uses TRBV4-1 and TRBJ2-7; D gene uncertain. The CDR3 contains 12 residues. Germline CDR1 reads MGHRA; CDR2 reads YSYEKL. Between the trimmed V and J ends, which lost 4 bases and 3 bases, there was a span of 7 bases.

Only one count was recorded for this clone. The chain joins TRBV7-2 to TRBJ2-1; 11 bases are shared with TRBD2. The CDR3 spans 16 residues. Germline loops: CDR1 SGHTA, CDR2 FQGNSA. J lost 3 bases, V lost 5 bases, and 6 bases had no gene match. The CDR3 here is CASSGTSGGHYNEQFF. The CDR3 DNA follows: TGTGCCAGCAGCGGAACTAGCGGGGGACACTACAATGAGCAGTTCTTC.

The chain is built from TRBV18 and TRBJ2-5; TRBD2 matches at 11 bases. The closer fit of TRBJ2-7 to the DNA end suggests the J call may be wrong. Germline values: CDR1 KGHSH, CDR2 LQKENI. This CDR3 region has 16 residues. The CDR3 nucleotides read TGTGCCAGCTCACCACTGACTAGCGGGAAGGGGTACGAGCAGTACTTC. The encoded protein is CASSPLTSGKGYEQYF.

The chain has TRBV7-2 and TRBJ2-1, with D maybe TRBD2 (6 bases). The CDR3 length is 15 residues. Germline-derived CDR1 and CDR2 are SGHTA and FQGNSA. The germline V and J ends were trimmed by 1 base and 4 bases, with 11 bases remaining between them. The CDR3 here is CASSLGGGLYNEQFF. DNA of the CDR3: TGTGCCAGCAGCTTAGGCGGCGGACTATACAATGAGCAGTTCTTC.

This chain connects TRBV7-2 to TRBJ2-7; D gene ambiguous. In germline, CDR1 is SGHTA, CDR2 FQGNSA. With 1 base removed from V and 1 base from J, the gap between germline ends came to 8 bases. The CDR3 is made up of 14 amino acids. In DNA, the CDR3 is TGTGCCAGCAGCTTAGACCCAGGTTCCTACGAGCAGTACTTC. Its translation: CASSLDPGSYEQYF.

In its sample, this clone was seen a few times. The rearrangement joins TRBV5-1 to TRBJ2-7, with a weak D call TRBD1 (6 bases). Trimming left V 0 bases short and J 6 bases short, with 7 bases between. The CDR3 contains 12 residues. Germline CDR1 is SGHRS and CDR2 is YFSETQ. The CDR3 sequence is CASSLDRVEQYF. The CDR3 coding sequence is TGCGCCAGCAGCTTGGACAGGGTCGAGCAGTACTTC. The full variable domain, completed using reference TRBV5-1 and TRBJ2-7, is KAGVTQTPRYLIKTRGQQVTLSCSPISGHRSVSWYQQTPGQGLQFLFEYFSETQRNKGNFPGRFSGRQFSNSRSEMNVSTLELGDSALYLCASSLDRVEQYFGPGTRLTVT.

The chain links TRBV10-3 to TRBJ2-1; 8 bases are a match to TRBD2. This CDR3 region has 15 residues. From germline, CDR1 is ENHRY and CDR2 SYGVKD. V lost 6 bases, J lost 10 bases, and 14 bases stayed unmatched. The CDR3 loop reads CAIRSATSAPGEQFF. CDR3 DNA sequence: TGTGCCATCAGGTCGGCGACTAGCGCCCCCGGGGAGCAGTTCTTC.

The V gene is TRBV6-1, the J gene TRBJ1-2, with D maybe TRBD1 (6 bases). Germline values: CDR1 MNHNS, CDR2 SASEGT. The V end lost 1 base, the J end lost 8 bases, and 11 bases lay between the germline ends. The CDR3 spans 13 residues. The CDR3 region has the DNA TGTGCCAGCAGTGAAGTAGGGACAATGGGCTACACCTTC. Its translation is CASSEVGTMGYTF.

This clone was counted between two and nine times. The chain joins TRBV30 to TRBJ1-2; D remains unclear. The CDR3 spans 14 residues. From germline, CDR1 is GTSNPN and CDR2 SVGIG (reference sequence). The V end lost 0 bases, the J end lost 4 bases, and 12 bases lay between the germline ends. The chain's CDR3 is CAWSVLTSGYGYTF. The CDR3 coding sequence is TGTGCCTGGAGTGTTCTGACCTCGGGCTATGGCTACACCTTC.

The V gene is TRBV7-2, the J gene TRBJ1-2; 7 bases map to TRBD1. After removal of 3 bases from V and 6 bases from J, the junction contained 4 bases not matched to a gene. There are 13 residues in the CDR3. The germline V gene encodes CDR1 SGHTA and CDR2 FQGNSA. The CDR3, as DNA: TGTGCCAGCAGCTTGGGCCAGGGGGATGGCTACACCTTC. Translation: CASSLGQGDGYTF.

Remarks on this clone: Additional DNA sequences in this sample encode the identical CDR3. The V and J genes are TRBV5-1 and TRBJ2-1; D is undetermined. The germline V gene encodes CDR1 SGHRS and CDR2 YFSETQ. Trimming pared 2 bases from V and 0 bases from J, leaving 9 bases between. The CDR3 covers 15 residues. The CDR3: CASSLGGSSYNEQFF. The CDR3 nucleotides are TGCGCCAGCAGCTTAGGCGGCAGCTCCTACAATGAGCAGTTCTTC.

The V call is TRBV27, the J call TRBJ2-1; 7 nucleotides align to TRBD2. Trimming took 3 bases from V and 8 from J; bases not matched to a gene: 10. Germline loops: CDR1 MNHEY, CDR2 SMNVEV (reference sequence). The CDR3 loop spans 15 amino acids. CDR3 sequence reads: CASSFPGGGRDEQFF. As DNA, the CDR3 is TGTGCCAGCAGTTTTCCTGGGGGGGGGAGGGATGAGCAGTTCTTC.

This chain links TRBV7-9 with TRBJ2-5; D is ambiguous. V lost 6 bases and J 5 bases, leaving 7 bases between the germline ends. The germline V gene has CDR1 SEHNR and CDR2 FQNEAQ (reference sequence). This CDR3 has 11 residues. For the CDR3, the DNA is TGTGCCAGCAGTTTCAGGGAGACCCAGTACTTC. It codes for CASSFRETQYF.

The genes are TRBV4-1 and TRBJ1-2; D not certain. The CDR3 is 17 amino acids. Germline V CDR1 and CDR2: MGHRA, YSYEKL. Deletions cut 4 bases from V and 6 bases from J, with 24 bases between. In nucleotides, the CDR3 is TGCGCCAGCAGCCGCTCTGCCACGGACGGGATTAGAAATGGCTACACCTTC. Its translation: CASSRSATDGIRNGYTF.

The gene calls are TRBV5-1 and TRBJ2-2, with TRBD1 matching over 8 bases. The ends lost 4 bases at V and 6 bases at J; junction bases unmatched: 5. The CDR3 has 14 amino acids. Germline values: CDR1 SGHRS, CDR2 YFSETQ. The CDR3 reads CASSPGQGSGELFF. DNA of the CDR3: TGCGCCAGCAGCCCCGGACAGGGCTCCGGGGAGCTGTTTTTT.

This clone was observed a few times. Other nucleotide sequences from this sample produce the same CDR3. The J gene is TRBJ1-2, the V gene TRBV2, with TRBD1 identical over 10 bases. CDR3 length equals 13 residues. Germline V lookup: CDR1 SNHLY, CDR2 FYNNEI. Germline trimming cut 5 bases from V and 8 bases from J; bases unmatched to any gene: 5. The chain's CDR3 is CASSLDRGRGYTF. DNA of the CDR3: TGTGCCAGCAGTCTGGACAGGGGGAGAGGCTACACCTTC.